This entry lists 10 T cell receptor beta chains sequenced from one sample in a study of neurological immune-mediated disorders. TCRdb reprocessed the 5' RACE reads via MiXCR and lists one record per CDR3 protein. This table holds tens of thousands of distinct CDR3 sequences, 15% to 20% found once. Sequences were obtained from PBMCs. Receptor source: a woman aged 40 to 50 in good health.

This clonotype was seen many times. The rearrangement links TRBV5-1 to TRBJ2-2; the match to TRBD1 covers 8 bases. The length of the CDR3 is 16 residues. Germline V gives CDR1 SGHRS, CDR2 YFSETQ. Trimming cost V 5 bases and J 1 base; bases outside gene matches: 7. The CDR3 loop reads CASRRTGQVNTGELFF. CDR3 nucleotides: TGCGCCAGCAGACGCACGGGACAGGTGAACACCGGGGAGCTGTTTTTT.

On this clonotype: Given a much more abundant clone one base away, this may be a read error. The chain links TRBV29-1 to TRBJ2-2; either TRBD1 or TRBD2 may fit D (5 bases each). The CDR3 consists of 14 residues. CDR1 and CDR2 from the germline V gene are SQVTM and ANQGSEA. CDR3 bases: TGCAGCGTTGAAGGGGCAGGGTATACCGGGGACCTGTTTTTT. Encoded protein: CSVEGAGYTGDLFF.

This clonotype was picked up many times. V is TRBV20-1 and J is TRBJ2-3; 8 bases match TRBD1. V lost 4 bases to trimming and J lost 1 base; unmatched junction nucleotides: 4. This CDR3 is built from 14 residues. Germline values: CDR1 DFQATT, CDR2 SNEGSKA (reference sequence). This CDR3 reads CSATRGLGTDTQYF. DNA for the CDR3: TGCAGTGCTACCAGGGGGCTTGGCACAGATACGCAGTATTTT.

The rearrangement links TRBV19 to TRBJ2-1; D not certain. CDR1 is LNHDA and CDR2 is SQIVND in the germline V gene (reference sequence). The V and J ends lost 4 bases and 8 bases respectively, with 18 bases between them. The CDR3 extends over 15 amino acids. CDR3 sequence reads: CASSTLMAKADEQFF. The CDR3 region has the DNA TGTGCCAGTAGTACATTGATGGCCAAGGCCGATGAGCAGTTCTTC.

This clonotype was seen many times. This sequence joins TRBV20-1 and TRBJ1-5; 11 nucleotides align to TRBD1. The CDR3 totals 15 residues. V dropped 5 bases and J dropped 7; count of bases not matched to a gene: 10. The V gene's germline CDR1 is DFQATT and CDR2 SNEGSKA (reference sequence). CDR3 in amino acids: CSASPGQGEWQPQHF. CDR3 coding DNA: TGCAGTGCTTCTCCGGGACAGGGGGAATGGCAGCCCCAGCATTTT.

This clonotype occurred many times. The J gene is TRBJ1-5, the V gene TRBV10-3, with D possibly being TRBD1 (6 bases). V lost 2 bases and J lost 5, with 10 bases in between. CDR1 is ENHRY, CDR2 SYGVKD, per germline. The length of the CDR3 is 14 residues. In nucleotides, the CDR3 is TGTGCCATCAGTGAGGACAGGATAGATCAGCCCCAGCATTTT. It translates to CAISEDRIDQPQHF.

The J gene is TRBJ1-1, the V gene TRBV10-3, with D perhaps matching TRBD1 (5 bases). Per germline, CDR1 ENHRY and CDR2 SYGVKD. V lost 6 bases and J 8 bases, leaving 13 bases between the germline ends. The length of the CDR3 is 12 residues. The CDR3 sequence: CAIRGECAEAFF. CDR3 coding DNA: TGTGCCATCAGGGGGGAGTGTGCGGAAGCTTTCTTT.

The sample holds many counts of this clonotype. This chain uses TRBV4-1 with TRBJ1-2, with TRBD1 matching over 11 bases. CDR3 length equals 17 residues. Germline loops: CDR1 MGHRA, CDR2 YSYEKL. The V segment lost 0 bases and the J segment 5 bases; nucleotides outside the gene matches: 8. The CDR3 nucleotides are TGCGCCAGCAGCCAAGAAGGGCGGACAGGGGGCCGGTATGGCTACACCTTC. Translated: CASSQEGRTGGRYGYTF.

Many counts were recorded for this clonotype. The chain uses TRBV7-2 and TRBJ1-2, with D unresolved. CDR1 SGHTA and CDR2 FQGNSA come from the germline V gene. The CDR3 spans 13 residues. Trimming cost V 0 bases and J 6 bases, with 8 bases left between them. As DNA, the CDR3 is TGTGCCAGCAGCTTAGCGGACGGAGATGGCTACACCTTC. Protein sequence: CASSLADGDGYTF.

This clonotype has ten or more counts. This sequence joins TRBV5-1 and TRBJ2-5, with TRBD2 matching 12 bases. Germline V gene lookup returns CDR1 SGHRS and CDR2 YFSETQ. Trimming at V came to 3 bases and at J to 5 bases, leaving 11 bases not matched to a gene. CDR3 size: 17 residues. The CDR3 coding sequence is TGCGCCAGCAGCTCGGGGACTCGACTAGCGGGGGCCGAGACCCAGTACTTC. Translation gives CASSSGTRLAGAETQYF. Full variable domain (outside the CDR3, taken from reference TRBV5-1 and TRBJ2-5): KAGVTQTPRYLIKTRGQQVTLSCSPISGHRSVSWYQQTPGQGLQFLFEYFSETQRNKGNFPGRFSGRQFSNSRSEMNVSTLELGDSALYLCASSSGTRLAGAETQYFGPGTRLLVL.